The rows below give T cell receptor beta chains drawn from one sample of a study of T cells in tumors after PD-1 blockade. Assay: immunoSEQ multiplex PCR; the TCRdb copy retains only in-frame clones and omits some. The table has 55,000 to 70,000 clones, 80% seen once; the top ten hold roughly 13%. The specimen was PBMCs, collected before anti-PD-1 treatment. The receptors derive from a human donor with basal cell carcinoma. CDR3s include the opening cysteine and the closing phenylalanine or tryptophan. The order of the fields is D gene, V gene, J gene, clone size, CDR3 protein, CDR3 DNA. The D gene is left open where the match is weak. Not every row has a clone size; where given, it reads once, few, many or a size class.

TRBD1	TRBV2	TRBJ2-1	NA	CARNRGYNEQFF	TGTGCCAGAAACAGGGGCTACAATGAGCAGTTCTTC
NA	TRBV5-8	TRBJ1-1	NA	CASSRGFWGKGTEAFF	TGTGCCAGCAGCCGGGGATTTTGGGGTAAAGGAACTGAAGCTTTCTTT
TRBD2	TRBV6-4	TRBJ2-2	once	CASAMTSGDTGELFF	TGTGCCAGCGCGATGACTAGCGGAGATACCGGGGAGCTGTTTTTT
NA	TRBV7-3	TRBJ2-1	NA	CASSPNPNVNEQFF	TGTGCCAGCAGCCCAAATCCCAACGTTAATGAGCAGTTCTTC
NA	TRBV4-1	TRBJ1-4	NA	CASSPAGMGEKLFF	TGCGCCAGCAGCCCCGCGGGGATGGGAGAAAAACTGTTTTTT
NA	TRBV18	TRBJ2-5	NA	CASSPTRGQETQYF	TGTGCCAGCTCACCAACGAGAGGCCAAGAGACCCAGTACTTC
TRBD1	TRBV7-9	TRBJ1-2	few	CASKTGGDYGYTF	TGTGCCAGTAAGACAGGGGGCGACTATGGCTACACCTTC
NA	TRBV7-9	TRBJ1-1	NA	CASTYTGNTEAFF	TGTGCCAGCACCTACACAGGGAACACTGAAGCTTTCTTT
NA	TRBV11-3	TRBJ1-1	NA	CASSLGRNTEAFF	TGTGCCAGCAGCTTAGGGAGGAACACTGAAGCTTTCTTT
NA	TRBV5-6	TRBJ2-3	NA	CASSLEGTQYF	TGTGCCAGCAGCTTGGAGGGAACGCAGTATTTT
TRBD1	TRBV9	TRBJ2-7	NA	CASSLYRDRDSYEQYF	TGTGCCAGCAGCCTCTACCGGGACAGGGACTCCTACGAGCAGTACTTC
TRBD1	TRBV27	TRBJ2-5	NA	CASRTGGRETQYF	TGTGCCAGCAGGACAGGGGGCAGGGAGACCCAGTACTTC
NA	TRBV29-1	TRBJ2-1	few	CSGTALYNEQFF	TGCAGCGGGACAGCGTTATACAATGAGCAGTTCTTC
NA	TRBV27	TRBJ2-1	NA	CASRTGHSYNEQFF	TGTGCCAGCAGAACAGGTCATTCCTACAATGAGCAGTTCTTC
TRBD1	TRBV5-1	TRBJ1-6	NA	CASSPTGGKRRTYNSPLHF	TGCGCCAGCAGCCCGACAGGGGGGAAGAGGAGAACCTATAATTCACCCCTCCACTTT
TRBD1	TRBV5-1	TRBJ1-4	NA	CASSLWGTGEEVEKLFF	TGCGCCAGCAGCTTGTGGGGGACAGGAGAGGAGGTTGAAAAACTGTTTTTT
NA	TRBV6-5	TRBJ1-6	NA	CASSPSGFSPLHF	TGTGCCAGCAGTCCATCGGGCTTCTCACCCCTCCACTTT
NA	TRBV2	TRBJ2-1	NA	CASRLLVGAYNEQFF	TGTGCCAGCAGGCTTCTGGTCGGGGCCTACAATGAGCAGTTCTTC
TRBD2	TRBV2	TRBJ2-5	NA	CASNLAGLIKETQYF	TGTGCCAGTAATCTAGCGGGACTCATCAAAGAGACCCAGTACTTC